What follows are 7 T cell receptor beta chains derived from one specimen sequenced in a study of shared clonotypes between healthy human individuals. Measured with immunoSEQ multiplex PCR; TCRdb has only the in-frame clones, and not every one. This sample carries some 630,000 clones, 72% of them seen once, and the ten largest clones take under 2%. Sequenced: memory CD4+ T cells sorted from blood. This sample's subset: CD45RA-negative fraction. The receptors shown here come from a woman under 40 in good health.

The CDR3 sequence: CASSLAAAGGPHEQYF. CDR3 DNA: TGTGCCAGCAGCTTAGCCGCGGCAGGGGGCCCACACGAGCAGTACTTC. This chain links TRBV7-7 with TRBJ2-7, with 8 positions matching TRBD1. CDR1 and CDR2 (germline): SSHAT, FNYEAQ (reference sequence). The CDR3 has 16 amino acids. J gave up 5 bases and V 0 bases, and 9 bases lay outside the gene matches. The variable domain in full, with the rest retrieved from reference TRBV7-7 and TRBJ2-7, is GAGVSQSPRYKVTKRGQDVTLRCDPISSHATLYWYQQALGQGPEFLTYFNYEAQPDKSGLPSDRFSAERPEGSISTLTIQRTEQRDSAMYRCASSLAAAGGPHEQYFGPGTRLTVT.

The V gene is TRBV5-1, the J gene TRBJ2-1, with D perhaps TRBD2 (5 bases). Trimming removed 3 bases from V and 5 bases from J, with 15 bases in between. CDR3 length: 15 amino acids. The germline gives CDR1 SGHRS, CDR2 YFSETQ. The CDR3 loop reads CASSYGDSGNNEQFF. The CDR3 DNA sequence: TGCGCCAGCAGCTACGGGGATTCTGGGAACAATGAGCAGTTCTTC.

This clone was seen only a few times. V usage is TRBV9 and J usage is TRBJ2-5, with D unresolved. The CDR3 sequence is 14 residues long. V gave up 0 bases and J gave up 9 bases, with 15 bases separating them. CDR1 is SGDLS, CDR2 YYNGEE, per germline. The CDR3 spells CASSVDGQARAQYF. The CDR3 DNA sequence: TGTGCCAGCAGCGTAGATGGGCAGGCCCGGGCCCAGTACTTC.

The chain couples TRBV4-1 to TRBJ1-5; the D gene is possibly TRBD1 (5 bases). Trimming took off 3 bases at V and 4 bases at J, with 22 bases between the two ends. CDR1 is MGHRA and CDR2 is YSYEKL in the germline V gene. The CDR3 consists of 18 residues. The DNA for the CDR3 is TGCGCCAGCAGCCAGGGACTAATCCGGGACGGAACAAATCAGCCCCAGCATTTT. This gives the protein CASSQGLIRDGTNQPQHF.

The chain employs TRBV7-6 and TRBJ2-2; possibly TRBD2 for D (5 bases). CDR3 length: 12 residues. V lost 7 bases and J 7 bases, leaving 10 bases between the germline ends. Germline V gives CDR1 SGHVS, CDR2 FNYEAQ. The CDR3 here is CASTSGDGELFF. CDR3 coding DNA: TGTGCCAGCACCTCCGGGGACGGGGAGCTGTTTTTT.

The gene calls are TRBV5-1 and TRBJ2-3; 7 positions agree with TRBD2. CDR3 size: 17 residues. Germline CDR1 SGHRS, CDR2 YFSETQ. Losses at the gene ends were 1 base for V and 0 bases for J; bases not matched to a gene: 8. The CDR3 sequence is CASSLRPSGPSTDTQYF. CDR3 nucleotide sequence: TGCGCCAGCAGCTTGAGGCCTAGCGGCCCTAGCACAGATACGCAGTATTTT.

The rearrangement uses TRBV30 and TRBJ2-1, with 10 nucleotides matching TRBD2. Trimming removed 4 bases from V and 6 bases from J; junction bases left unmatched: 9. Germline V gene data show CDR1 as GTSNPN and CDR2 as SVGIG (reference sequence). The CDR3 extends over 15 amino acids. CDR3 nucleotides: TGTGCCTGGACTGGAGCGGGAGGGGTGGGCAATGAGCAGTTCTTC. Translated: CAWTGAGGVGNEQFF.